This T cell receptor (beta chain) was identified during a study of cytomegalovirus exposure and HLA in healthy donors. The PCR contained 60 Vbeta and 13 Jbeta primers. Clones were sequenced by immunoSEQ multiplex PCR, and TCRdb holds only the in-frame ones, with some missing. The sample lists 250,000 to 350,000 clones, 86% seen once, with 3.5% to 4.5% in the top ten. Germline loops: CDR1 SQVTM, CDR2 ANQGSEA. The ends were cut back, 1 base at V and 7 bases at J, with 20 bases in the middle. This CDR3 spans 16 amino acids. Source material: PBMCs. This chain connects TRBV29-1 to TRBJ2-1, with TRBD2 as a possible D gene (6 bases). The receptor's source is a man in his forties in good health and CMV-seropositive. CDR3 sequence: CSVEGTTRGSGNEQFF. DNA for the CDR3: TGCAGCGTTGAAGGAACAACACGGGGGTCGGGGAATGAGCAGTTCTTC.